This TCR beta chain was captured by sequencing in a study of shared T cell receptors in the human thymus (dated by TCRdb to about 2021). Regarding the complete study: The study examined how self-reactive, shared T-cell receptor alpha chains are generated in the human thymus.

Library method: the immunoSEQ multiplex PCR assay. Entries here come from immuneACCESS through TCRdb and include only in-frame sequences with V and J called. Some clones fail to appear in such tables; in the studies checked, an unresolved V gene covers under half of the shortfall, and the cause of the remainder is unknown. Within this sample are almost 550,000 clones, with around 82% of them counted one time only. The top ten hold more than 0.01% of the sample. Points on this clone: It lacks a known antigen. Within one base of it there is no much larger clone, and no base qualities were kept.

These sequences were also reported in another study, on human thymus T cells. The second publication reports: Donors were immunologically healthy infants undergoing open corrective cardiac surgery for congenital heart defects in Finland. Thymus tissue was collected as surgical resects that were removed during corrective cardiac surgery. V and J gene segment usage appeared biased in both thymic and peripheral blood repertoires. Highly overlapping thymic TCR repertoires among unrelated individuals were reported in the related research. TCR alpha and beta repertoires from under 10 infant thymus samples and four related peripheral blood samples were characterized in the study. Donor ages ranged from 7 to 244 days, and the cohort comprised over 5 male and a couple of female infants. Thymocytes were released mechanically from tissue and stored at -70 °C as pellets of 10-30 million cells. A QIAsymphony instrument was used to extract genomic DNA from frozen cell pellets. The immunoSEQ multiplex PCR assay was used to amplify the TCRB and TCRAD loci from a standardized amount of quality-controlled genomic DNA. The V(D)J region was spanned by amplicons of a length sufficient to cover the CDR3 and to identify V and J genes. The commercial immunoSEQ service was used to sequence amplicons on an Illumina platform. Corrections for primer bias and sequencing errors followed previously described methods, while TCRAD and TCRB definitions were based on the IMGT database. The repertoires were analysed using immunoSEQ Analyzer 3.0 and VDJTools for basic statistics, V/J segment usage, diversity estimates, rarefaction and pairwise overlap. Chao1, ChaoE, Efron-Thisted, Shannon and inverse Simpson indices were used to estimate diversity, which was also estimated on datasets down-sampled to the smallest sample. Repertoire overlap used strict matching of CDR3 nucleotide sequence, V gene and J gene, with Jaccard-based multidimensional scaling clustering. On average, approximately 800,000 unique TCRB clonotypes were obtained from thymus samples, compared with about 84,000 from blood samples.

The sequenced sample was thymocytes. This TCR was recovered from a boy younger than two with a congenital heart defect. Donor details come from another sample of the same person, matched by shared clones.

The sequenced DNA is TGTGCCAGCAGTCATCCGGGAGTAGGCACTGAAGCTTTCTTT. Its protein is CASSHPGVGTEAFF. The rearrangement joined TRBV27 to TRBJ1-1; no D gene is confidently identified. The V end loses 5 bases and the J end loses 4 bases, and a stretch of 14 bases separates them. The germline V gene (reference sequence) gives CDR1 as MNHEY and CDR2 as SMNVEV. From cysteine to phenylalanine, the CDR3 is 14 amino acids long. Just CDR3 DNA is preserved here, 42 bases in frame from base 1.